Listed below are T cell receptor beta chains from one sample, sequenced in a study of CD8 T cells in Susac syndrome. TCRdb reprocessed the immunoSEQ multiplex PCR reads with MiXCR, giving one entry per CDR3 protein. This sample yields 150,000 to 250,000 distinct CDR3 sequences, of which about 95% are seen a single time; about 0.09% belongs to the top ten. Sequencing was performed on CD4+ T cells from PBMCs. All receptors derive from a human donor with multiple sclerosis. Each CDR3 is given with its conserved first and last residue. A D gene is named only where the DNA matches it firmly. Clone size, where shown, is once, few, many, or a class for clones that have expanded.

clone_size	d_call	j_call	v_call	cdr3_aa	cdr3_nt
-	TRBD2	TRBJ2-3	TRBV20-1	CSARGAGATDTQYF	TGCAGTGCTAGAGGAGCGGGGGCCACAGATACGCAGTATTTT
once	TRBD1	TRBJ2-7	TRBV29-1	CSVNRDRGQQQYF	TGCAGCGTAAACCGGGACAGGGGGCAGCAGCAGTACTTC
once	TRBD2	TRBJ2-1	TRBV15	CATSRAGLAGGPTGDEQFF	TGTGCCACCAGCAGAGCCGGACTAGCGGGGGGCCCCACAGGGGATGAGCAGTTCTTC
-	-	TRBJ2-5	TRBV2	CASSGTDQETQYF	TGTGCCAGCAGCGGGACCGATCAAGAGACCCAGTACTTC
-	-	TRBJ2-4	TRBV27	CASSSLAKNIQYF	TGTGCCAGCAGTTCTTTGGCCAAAAACATTCAGTACTTC
once	TRBD1	TRBJ1-5	TRBV15	CATSSQGGSQPQHF	TGTGCCACCAGCAGTCAGGGGGGAAGTCAGCCCCAGCATTTT
-	-	TRBJ2-4	TRBV7-9	CASSHGKNIQYF	TGTGCCAGCAGCCATGGCAAAAACATTCAGTACTTC
-	-	TRBJ2-7	TRBV30	CAWKALTGAYEQYF	TGTGCCTGGAAAGCACTGACGGGGGCCTACGAGCAGTACTTC
-	TRBD1	TRBJ1-2	TRBV12-3/TRBV12-4	CASKAGQGIFGYTF	TGTGCCAGCAAAGCCGGACAGGGGATCTTTGGCTACACCTTC
-	TRBD1	TRBJ2-7	TRBV18	CASSPSGTGIHEQYF	TGTGCCAGCTCACCAAGCGGGACAGGGATCCACGAGCAGTACTTC
few	TRBD1	TRBJ1-2	TRBV12-3/TRBV12-4	CASSFQGDGYTF	TGTGCCAGCAGTTTTCAGGGGGATGGCTACACCTTC
-	-	TRBJ2-5	TRBV29-1	CSVVRETQYF	TGCAGCGTTGTCCGAGAGACCCAGTACTTC
-	TRBD1	TRBJ1-5	TRBV20-1	CSAKQQGDQPQHF	TGCAGTGCTAAACAACAGGGGGACCAGCCCCAGCATTTT
-	TRBD1	TRBJ1-2	TRBV12-3/TRBV12-4	CASSTRQGTSYTF	TGTGCCAGCAGTACCCGACAGGGAACGAGCTACACCTTC
few	-	TRBJ2-7	TRBV7-9	CASSLGDYEQYF	TGTGCCAGCAGTTTAGGGGACTACGAGCAGTACTTC
-	-	TRBJ2-7	TRBV3-1	CASNLGGDGEQYF	TGTGCCAGCAACTTGGGCGGAGACGGCGAGCAGTACTTC
-	TRBD1	TRBJ1-2	TRBV29-1	CSVEPGQGYGYTF	TGCAGCGTTGAACCGGGACAGGGGTATGGCTACACCTTC
-	-	TRBJ2-7	TRBV29-1	CSPGPGESSYEQYF	TGCAGCCCAGGCCCCGGGGAGAGCTCCTACGAGCAGTACTTC
-	-	TRBJ1-1	TRBV10-3	CASTRGRDTEAFF	TGTGCCAGTACGAGGGGGAGAGACACTGAAGCTTTCTTT
-	TRBD2	TRBJ2-7	TRBV10-3	CAISESTGGVNEQYF	TGTGCCATCAGTGAGTCGACGGGAGGGGTCAACGAGCAGTACTTC
-	TRBD2	TRBJ2-1	TRBV5-1	CASSRGTSGKNEQFF	TGCGCCAGCAGCCGGGGGACTAGCGGGAAGAATGAGCAGTTCTTC
-	TRBD2	TRBJ2-7	TRBV7-9	CASSSRAGGSYEQYF	TGTGCCAGCAGCTCTCGAGCGGGGGGCTCCTACGAGCAGTACTTC
few	-	TRBJ1-1	TRBV3-1	CASSRLNTEAFF	TGTGCCAGCAGTCGGTTGAACACTGAAGCTTTCTTT
-	-	TRBJ2-7	TRBV27	CASSFQRQGGYEQYF	TGTGCCAGCAGTTTCCAACGACAGGGAGGCTACGAGCAGTACTTC
-	-	TRBJ2-6	TRBV20-1	CSAGAGGSGANVLTF	TGCAGTGCCGGCGCCGGGGGCTCTGGGGCCAACGTCCTGACTTTC
-	-	TRBJ1-2	TRBV25-1	CASRFGASYGYTF	TGTGCCAGCAGATTTGGGGCGTCCTATGGCTACACCTTC
once	-	TRBJ1-1	TRBV7-9	CASSTWAVNTEAFF	TGTGCCAGCAGCACGTGGGCGGTGAACACTGAAGCTTTCTTT
-	-	TRBJ2-5	TRBV2	CASSEGRGAKTQYF	TGTGCCAGCAGTGAAGGTCGGGGTGCGAAGACCCAGTACTTC
-	TRBD2	TRBJ2-3	TRBV29-1	CSVRSGSLADTQYF	TGCAGCGTCCGAAGCGGGAGCCTGGCAGATACGCAGTATTTT
once	-	TRBJ1-1	TRBV12-3/TRBV12-4	CASRVGATGEAFF	TGTGCCAGCAGGGTAGGGGCCACAGGGGAAGCTTTCTTT
-	-	TRBJ2-7	TRBV6-2/TRBV6-3	CASSYLRGPTYEQYF	TGTGCCAGCAGTTACCTGCGGGGGCCGACCTACGAGCAGTACTTC
-	-	TRBJ1-2	TRBV24-1	CATSEGLWDGYTF	TGTGCCACCAGTGAGGGGCTTTGGGATGGCTACACCTTC
-	-	TRBJ2-7	TRBV28	CASSFMGRAFAEQYF	TGTGCCAGCAGTTTTATGGGACGTGCCTTCGCCGAGCAGTACTTC
-	-	TRBJ2-5	TRBV6-4	CASKLSVRTQYF	TGTGCCAGCAAGTTATCCGTGAGGACCCAGTACTTC
-	TRBD2	TRBJ2-7	TRBV5-4	CASSVPLAGGVDEQYF	TGTGCCAGCAGCGTTCCCCTAGCGGGGGGCGTCGACGAGCAGTACTTC
few	-	TRBJ2-1	TRBV30	CAWSVVYNEQFF	TGTGCCTGGAGTGTTGTTTACAATGAGCAGTTCTTC
-	TRBD1	TRBJ1-2	TRBV6-5	CASRGTAKQAYGYTF	TGTGCCAGCAGAGGGACAGCTAAACAAGCCTATGGCTACACCTTC
-	-	TRBJ2-7	TRBV4-1	CASSQDVRISEQYF	TGCGCCAGCAGCCAAGACGTTCGGATCTCCGAGCAGTACTTC
-	TRBD2	TRBJ2-1	TRBV20-1	CSAVRAGGGEQFF	TGCAGTGCTGTTCGAGCGGGAGGGGGTGAGCAGTTCTTC
-	-	TRBJ2-7	TRBV20-1	CSARLGTQTYEQYF	TGCAGTGCCCGCTTGGGGACCCAGACCTACGAGCAGTACTTC